The 29 T cell receptor beta chains in this list originate from one sample, sequenced in a study of T cell repertoires in cytomegalovirus infection. No antigen has been assigned to these receptors. MiXCR, applied by TCRdb to the reads, yields one record per CDR3 protein. Of 680,000 or so distinct CDR3 sequences listed, 30% to 40% are singletons. The sample here was cultured PBMCs, taken from culture after CMV antigen stimulation. These receptors were obtained from a human donor in good health (CMV status not recorded). Some clones in this sample may be carry-over from other donors' samples.

At least ten counts were recorded for this clonotype. The chain's CDR3 is CASSSTPETGYGYTF. The CDR3 region has the DNA TGTGCCAGCAGCTCAACACCAGAGACAGGGTATGGCTACACCTTC. This rearrangement joins TRBV7-2 to TRBJ1-2; TRBD1 agrees at 7 bases. The V gene's germline CDR1 is SGHTA and CDR2 FQGNSA. The junction had 10 bases not matched to a gene; V was cut back by 4 bases and J by 5 bases. This CDR3 spans 15 amino acids.

The chain is built from TRBV12-5 and TRBJ2-3, with a possible D match to TRBD1 (6 bases). V lost 5 bases and J 6 bases, leaving 12 bases between the germline ends. Germline lookup yields CDR1 LGHNT and CDR2 FRNRAP. The CDR3 has 13 residues. CDR3 sequence (DNA): TGTGCTAGTGGTCAGGGGAGTACGGATACGCAGTATTTT. Translating gives CASGQGSTDTQYF.

The chain joins TRBV19 to TRBJ2-3; D might be TRBD1 (5 bases). CDR1 LNHDA and CDR2 SQIVND come from the germline V gene (reference sequence). V lost 7 bases, J lost 0 bases, and 11 bases lay in between. This CDR3 is 14 amino acids long. DNA of the CDR3: TGTGCCAGTAAGCGCAGGGTAAGCACAGATACGCAGTATTTT. Residues: CASKRRVSTDTQYF.

In this sample, this clonotype turned up a few times. This chain uses TRBV28 with TRBJ1-5; no clear D gene. V gave up 7 bases and J gave up 9 bases, with 13 bases separating them. The CDR3 contains 12 residues. CDR1 is MDHEN and CDR2 is SYDVKM in the germline V gene. Here the CDR3 DNA reads TGTGCCAGCACCCTCAATCAGCGGCCCCAGCATTTT. Translating gives CASTLNQRPQHF.

This clonotype has ten or more counts. V is TRBV7-2 and J is TRBJ2-5; 10 bases line up with TRBD2. CDR1 is SGHTA, CDR2 FQGNSA, per germline. The J segment lost 0 bases and the V segment lost 6 bases, leaving 10 bases of the junction unmatched. The CDR3 sequence is 17 residues long. CDR3 amino acids: CASSPRGLAEYQETQYF. The CDR3 DNA follows: TGTGCCAGCAGTCCCCGAGGACTAGCGGAGTACCAAGAGACCCAGTACTTC.

This clonotype was seen a few times. The gene calls are TRBV11-2 and TRBJ2-7; D unresolved. The CDR3 extends over 14 amino acids. Between the trimmed V and J ends, which lost 3 bases and 4 bases, there was a span of 13 bases. Looked up from germline, CDR1 is SGHAT and CDR2 is FQNNGV. CDR3 residues: CASSFTPKVYEQYF. In DNA, the CDR3 is TGTGCCAGCAGCTTTACCCCGAAGGTTTACGAGCAGTACTTC.

The rearrangement joins TRBV6-6 to TRBJ1-2; unclear D gene. The V gene lost 6 bases and the J gene lost 0 bases, with 8 bases spanning the gap. Germline V gene data show CDR1 as MNHNY and CDR2 as SVGAGI (reference sequence). This CDR3 comprises 13 residues. As DNA, the CDR3 is TGTGCCAGCAGGCAGCCAGCTAACTATGGCTACACCTTC. Protein: CASRQPANYGYTF.

J is TRBJ2-7 and V is TRBV4-3, with 9 bases fitting TRBD2. The J segment lost 3 bases and the V segment lost 5 bases, leaving 11 bases of the junction unmatched. Germline CDR1 reads LGHNA; CDR2 reads YSLEER. There are 16 residues in the CDR3. The CDR3 bases are TGCGCCAGCAGCACCCGTCGGGCTAGCGGGATCTACGAGCAGTACTTC. It codes for CASSTRRASGIYEQYF.

This clonotype has just a few counts. The gene calls are TRBV7-2 and TRBJ2-1; TRBD2 agrees at 8 bases. Germline V gene sequence: CDR1 SGHTA, CDR2 FQGNSA. The CDR3 covers 15 residues. V dropped 5 bases and J dropped 3; count of bases not matched to a gene: 6. CDR3 region: CASSRAGAYYNEQFF. The DNA of the CDR3 is TGTGCCAGCAGCAGAGCGGGAGCTTACTACAATGAGCAGTTCTTC.

This clonotype was observed a handful of times. The chain has TRBV12-3 or TRBV12-4 and TRBJ2-7; 9 bases are shared with TRBD1. This CDR3 is built from 14 residues. The ends lost 5 bases at V and 5 bases at J; junction bases unmatched: 7. CDR3 residues: CASSTRDRANEQYF. In DNA form, the CDR3 reads TGTGCCAGCAGTACCCGGGACAGGGCCAACGAGCAGTACTTC.

This clonotype was observed a handful of times. This chain links TRBV7-2 with TRBJ1-1; D is unresolved. CDR1 SGHTA and CDR2 FQGNSA come from the germline V gene. The CDR3 sequence is 15 residues long. V was clipped by 1 base and J by 6 bases, with 15 bases between them. The DNA for the CDR3 is TGTGCCAGCAGCTTAGATGGACTAGTTTTGGCTGAAGCTTTCTTT. It yields the protein CASSLDGLVLAEAFF.

V is TRBV6-1 and J is TRBJ2-7, with 7 bases fitting TRBD2. Trimming took 5 bases from V and 2 from J; bases not matched to a gene: 6. CDR1 is MNHNS and CDR2 is SASEGT in the germline V gene. The CDR3 sequence is 14 residues long. CDR3 protein: CASSTAGKTYEQYF. CDR3 in DNA: TGTGCCAGCAGTACAGCGGGGAAGACCTACGAGCAGTACTTC.

There are many counts of this clonotype. The chain links TRBV7-8 to TRBJ2-7; 12 bases are shared with TRBD2. Losses at the gene ends were 5 bases for V and 3 bases for J; bases not matched to a gene: 11. CDR1 and CDR2 from the germline V gene are SGHVS and FQNEAQ. The CDR3 has 17 amino acids. The CDR3 nucleotides read TGTGCCAGCAGCGCACCTCGAACGGGACTAGCGGGCTACGAGCAGTACTTC. Amino acid sequence: CASSAPRTGLAGYEQYF.

This clonotype was seen a handful of times. The gene calls are TRBV19 and TRBJ2-1, with 9 bases matching TRBD2. Germline V gene lookup returns CDR1 LNHDA and CDR2 SQIVND (reference sequence). After removal of 5 bases from V and 8 bases from J, the junction contained 7 bases not matched to a gene. CDR3 length equals 14 residues. CDR3 coding DNA: TGTGCCAGTAGTTGGTTAGCGGGAGTGGATGAGCAGTTCTTC. This encodes CASSWLAGVDEQFF.

This clonotype was seen repeatedly, ten times or more. The chain combines TRBV7-2 with TRBJ1-1; 11 nucleotides align to TRBD1. In germline, CDR1 is SGHTA, CDR2 FQGNSA. V shed 4 bases and J 3 bases; nucleotides not matched to a gene: 7. The CDR3 is 16 residues long. The CDR3 DNA reads TGTGCCAGCAGCTCCTATGGGACAGGGGGGGACACTGAAGCTTTCTTT. Its protein product is CASSSYGTGGDTEAFF. Filled out from reference TRBV7-2 and TRBJ1-1, the complete variable domain reads GAGVSQSPSNKVTEKGKDVELRCDPISGHTALYWYRQSLGQGLEFLIYFQGNSAPDKSGLPSDRFSAERTGGSVSTLTIQRTQQEDSAVYLCASSSYGTGGDTEAFFGQGTRLTVV.

The chain recombines TRBV19 with TRBJ2-5; 7 nucleotides match TRBD1. V gave up 9 bases and J gave up 5 bases; unmatched junction bases: 6. The CDR3 consists of 12 residues. Germline CDR1 and CDR2: LNHDA and SQIVND (reference sequence). As DNA, the CDR3 is TGTGCCAGAGGGGGCCAAGACGAGACCCAGTACTTC. This gives the protein CARGGQDETQYF.

The V call is TRBV20-1, the J call TRBJ1-2, with 8 bases that match TRBD1. V was clipped by 5 bases and J by 0 bases; unmatched bases: 2. CDR1 and CDR2 (germline): DFQATT, SNEGSKA (reference sequence). The CDR3 is made up of 13 amino acids. The CDR3 DNA reads TGCAGTGCTCAGGGGGCCCCTAACTATGGCTACACCTTC. Translation gives CSAQGAPNYGYTF.

This chain uses TRBV20-1 with TRBJ2-7; the match to TRBD2 covers 9 bases. Germline lookup yields CDR1 DFQATT and CDR2 SNEGSKA (reference sequence). Trimming took 0 bases from V and 5 from J; bases not matched to a gene: 8. This CDR3 comprises 15 residues. CDR3 sequence (DNA): TGCAGTGCTAGAGATAGTAGCGGGAGAACTAACGAGCAGTACTTC. As protein: CSARDSSGRTNEQYF.

The V gene is TRBV6-2 or TRBV6-3, the J gene TRBJ2-1; 9 nucleotides line up with TRBD1. Germline trimming cut 6 bases from V and 7 bases from J; bases unmatched to any gene: 4. CDR1 and CDR2 from the germline V gene are MNHEY and SVGEGT. The CDR3 runs to 13 residues. CDR3 protein: CASRVTGGNEQFF. The CDR3 DNA sequence: TGTGCCAGCAGGGTGACAGGGGGAAATGAGCAGTTCTTC.

The CDR3 region is CASSPTGASIQDTQYF. The CDR3, as DNA: TGTGCCAGCAGCCCAACAGGGGCGAGTATTCAAGATACGCAGTATTTT. The rearrangement joins TRBV7-6 to TRBJ2-3; 7 nucleotides agree with TRBD1. The CDR3 totals 16 residues. Germline lookup yields CDR1 SGHVS and CDR2 FNYEAQ. V trimming: 5 bases; J trimming: 5 bases; junction bases outside the gene matches: 13.

The CDR3 reads CASSPVGNYNEQFF. The CDR3 bases are TGTGCCAGCAGTCCTGTCGGGAATTACAATGAGCAGTTCTTC. This chain joins TRBV28 and TRBJ2-1; possible D gene TRBD2, 5 bases. The germline V gene encodes CDR1 MDHEN and CDR2 SYDVKM. There are 14 residues in the CDR3. The germline V and J ends were trimmed by 5 bases and 4 bases, with 12 bases remaining between them.

This clonotype was detected only a few times. The chain uses TRBV7-9 and TRBJ2-7, with D unresolved. The V gene lost 4 bases and the J gene lost 2 bases, with 12 bases spanning the gap. Germline lookup yields CDR1 SEHNR and CDR2 FQNEAQ (reference sequence). The CDR3 covers 14 residues. Here the CDR3 reads CASSSGRSTYEQYF. CDR3 coding DNA: TGTGCCAGCAGCTCCGGCAGATCTACCTACGAGCAGTACTTC.

This clonotype was seen more than once but under ten times. The rearrangement links TRBV6-1 to TRBJ1-6; D not resolved. The V and J ends lost 6 bases and 13 bases respectively, with 13 bases between them. CDR1 and CDR2 (germline): MNHNS, SASEGT. This CDR3 comprises 12 residues. CDR3 region: CASRHEIGPLHF. CDR3 DNA: TGTGCCAGCAGGCACGAGATTGGGCCCCTCCACTTT.

The CDR3 DNA sequence: TGCAGCGCTAGGGCGAACAGGGATGGGGACGAGCAGTACTTC. Amino acid sequence: CSARANRDGDEQYF. The V and J genes are TRBV29-1 and TRBJ2-7, with D perhaps TRBD1 (6 bases). Trimming pared 7 bases from V and 5 bases from J, leaving 21 bases between. Germline values: CDR1 SQVTM, CDR2 ANQGSEA. The CDR3 runs to 14 residues.

The chain uses TRBV7-2 and TRBJ1-4, with 9 positions matching TRBD1. J gave up 6 bases and V 4 bases, and 6 bases lay outside the gene matches. The CDR3 totals 15 residues. Germline lookup yields CDR1 SGHTA and CDR2 FQGNSA. CDR3 sequence: CASSSQGAWDEKLFF. CDR3 DNA sequence: TGTGCCAGCAGCTCACAGGGGGCATGGGATGAAAAACTGTTTTTT.

The V and J genes are TRBV3-1 and TRBJ1-1; D not resolved. The germline gives CDR1 LGHDT, CDR2 YNNKEL (reference sequence). Deletions cut 3 bases from V and 2 bases from J, with 10 bases between. The CDR3 extends over 14 amino acids. DNA of the CDR3: TGTGCCAGCAGCCAGCTGGGGTTTAACACTGAAGCTTTCTTT. This sequence encodes CASSQLGFNTEAFF.

The chain carries TRBV12-3 or TRBV12-4 and TRBJ2-2; 11 nucleotides line up with TRBD2. The length of the CDR3 is 18 residues. J was trimmed by 2 bases and V by 7 bases; bases with no gene match: 12. The CDR3 nucleotides are TGTGCCAGCACCTTAGGGACTAGCGGTTACTCCAACACCGGGGAGCTGTTTTTT. Its protein is CASTLGTSGYSNTGELFF.

CDR3 DNA sequence: TGCAGTGCAACGGAGAATGGGCACACTGAAGCTTTCTTT. Amino acid sequence: CSATENGHTEAFF. This sequence joins TRBV20-1 and TRBJ1-1, with D unresolved. V was trimmed by 6 bases and J by 3 bases, leaving 14 bases between them. Germline loops: CDR1 DFQATT, CDR2 SNEGSKA (reference sequence). The CDR3 has 13 residues.

This chain joins TRBV7-2 and TRBJ1-5; 9 positions match TRBD1. Unmatched junction bases numbered 6, after V lost 6 bases and J lost 9 bases. The CDR3 length is 13 residues. CDR1 SGHTA and CDR2 FQGNSA come from the germline V gene. CDR3 sequence reads: CASRSTGGWPQHF. The CDR3 DNA sequence: TGTGCCAGCAGGTCGACAGGGGGGTGGCCCCAGCATTTT.